The 32 T cell receptor beta chains reported below all come from one sample, sequenced in a study of cytomegalovirus exposure and HLA in healthy donors. It was with 60 Vbeta and 13 Jbeta primers that the PCR ran. Assay: immunoSEQ multiplex PCR; the TCRdb copy retains only in-frame clones and omits some. The data hold around 200,000 clones, with under 80% observed a single time. Input material: PBMCs. The receptors were gathered from a girl aged 2-10 years in good health and CMV-seronegative.

The CDR3 coding sequence is TGTGCCAGCAGCTTGGGGGCGGGAATCACAGATACGCAGTATTTT. Protein product: CASSLGAGITDTQYF. This chain connects TRBV5-4 to TRBJ2-3; TRBD2 is a possible D gene (6 bases). This CDR3 comprises 15 residues. The germline CDR1 and CDR2 sequences are SGHNT and YYREEE (reference sequence). V was shortened by 0 bases and J by 2 bases, with 10 bases between the two germline ends.

Points on this clone: Other nucleotide sequences from this sample produce the same CDR3. J is TRBJ2-1 and V is TRBV18, with TRBD2 identical over 10 bases. The ends lost 2 bases at V and 10 bases at J; junction bases unmatched: 8. The germline CDR1 and CDR2 sequences are KGHSH and LQKENI. This CDR3 is 15 amino acids long. CDR3 coding DNA: TGTGCCAGCTCACCAGGGCTAGCGGGAGTTGGCGAGCAGTTCTTC. This codes for CASSPGLAGVGEQFF. Using reference TRBV18 and TRBJ2-1 for the parts outside the CDR3, the full variable domain is NAGVMQNPRHLVRRRGQEARLRCSPMKGHSHVYWYRQLPEEGLKFMVYLQKENIIDESGMPKERFSAEFPKEGPSILRIQQVVRGDSAAYFCASSPGLAGVGEQFFGPGTRLTVL.

The genes are TRBV12-5 and TRBJ2-7; D may be TRBD2 (6 bases). The V and J ends lost 5 bases and 6 bases respectively, with 26 bases between them. Germline-derived CDR1 and CDR2 are LGHNT and FRNRAP. The length of the CDR3 is 17 residues. DNA of the CDR3: TGTGCTAGTGGTCCCTTTACACCCGCGGGACGGGGATTCGAGCAGTACTTC. Encoded protein: CASGPFTPAGRGFEQYF.

This sequence joins TRBV19 and TRBJ1-2, with a tentative D call TRBD1 (6 bases). Trimming stripped 6 bases from V and 8 bases from J, with 19 bases between. Germline CDR1 LNHDA, CDR2 SQIVND (reference sequence). The CDR3 totals 14 residues. As DNA, the CDR3 is TGTGCCAGTAGCCTGGGCCCTCCTACAGGGGGCTACACCTTC. Residues: CASSLGPPTGGYTF. The full variable domain, in which reference TRBV19 and TRBJ1-2 provide the parts outside the CDR3, is DGGITQSPKYLFRKEGQNVTLSCEQNLNHDAMYWYRQDPGQGLRLIYYSQIVNDFQKGDIAEGYSVSREKKESFPLTVTSAQKNPTAFYLCASSLGPPTGGYTFGSGTRLTVV.

This clone was seen just once. The CDR3 here is CASSERLGEGRDIQYF. The CDR3 DNA follows: TGTGCCAGCAGTGAACGTCTAGGTGAGGGGAGGGACATTCAGTACTTC. The chain combines TRBV6-1 with TRBJ2-4; 7 nucleotides align to TRBD2. Germline CDR1 reads MNHNS; CDR2 reads SASEGT. The junction had 12 bases not matched to a gene; V was cut back by 2 bases and J by 8 bases. The CDR3 totals 16 residues.

The chain is built from TRBV5-1 and TRBJ1-2; 12 bases align to TRBD1. The CDR3 is 15 residues long. CDR1 and CDR2 from the germline V gene are SGHRS and YFSETQ. V trimming: 4 bases; J trimming: 7 bases; junction bases outside the gene matches: 8. The CDR3 region has the DNA TGCGCCAGCAGCCCAGGGACAGGGGGCGAAGCTGGCTACACCTTC. Translation: CASSPGTGGEAGYTF.

This chain links TRBV5-4 with TRBJ2-1, with unresolved D. V dropped 0 bases and J dropped 8 bases, with 6 bases sitting between them. Germline V lookup: CDR1 SGHNT, CDR2 YYREEE (reference sequence). The CDR3 sequence is 12 residues long. CDR3 sequence (DNA): TGTGCCAGCAGCTTGGGAGAGGATGAGCAGTTCTTC. Translating it yields CASSLGEDEQFF.

The chain links TRBV6-1 to TRBJ2-2, with TRBD2 matching 13 bases. The CDR3 spans 15 residues. Germline V gives CDR1 MNHNS, CDR2 SASEGT. J was trimmed by 1 base and V by 8 bases; bases with no gene match: 1. For the CDR3, the DNA is TGTGCCAGCGGACTAGCGGGGGAGAACACCGGGGAGCTGTTTTTT. It translates to CASGLAGENTGELFF.

The chain employs TRBV4-2 and TRBJ2-5, with TRBD2 matching over 11 bases. This CDR3 has 18 amino acids. Germline V gene lookup returns CDR1 LGHNA and CDR2 YNFKEQ. Unmatched junction bases numbered 9, after V lost 1 base and J lost 2 bases. The CDR3 nucleotides are TGTGCCAGCAGCCAAGTCCCCGGACTAGCGGGTACACAAGAGACCCAGTACTTC. Translation gives CASSQVPGLAGTQETQYF.

DNA for the CDR3: TGTGCCAGCAGCGGAGGGACAGGGAGAGGCTACACCTTC. This codes for CASSGGTGRGYTF. J is TRBJ1-2 and V is TRBV11-2; 9 nucleotides agree with TRBD1. V lost 5 bases and J lost 8; bases outside the gene matches: 6. The CDR3 runs to 13 residues. Germline values: CDR1 SGHAT, CDR2 FQNNGV. Drawing the rest from reference TRBV11-2 and TRBJ1-2, the complete variable domain is EAGVAQSPRYKIIEKRQSVAFWCNPISGHATLYWYQQILGQGPKLLIQFQNNGVVDDSQLPKDRFSAERLKGVDSTLKIQPAKLEDSAVYLCASSGGTGRGYTFGSGTRLTVV.

The V call is TRBV7-6, the J call TRBJ2-3; 9 bases match TRBD2. Germline V gives CDR1 SGHVS, CDR2 FNYEAQ. With V trimmed by 2 bases and J by 2 bases, 5 bases remained unmatched. The CDR3 runs to 16 residues. DNA of the CDR3: TGTGCCAGCAGCTTATCTAGCGGGGTCCCCACAGATACGCAGTATTTT. This translates into CASSLSSGVPTDTQYF.

The chain carries TRBV29-1 and TRBJ2-1, with 13 nucleotides matching TRBD2. Germline V gives CDR1 SQVTM, CDR2 ANQGSEA. This CDR3 is built from 16 residues. After removal of 6 bases from V and 9 bases from J, the junction contained 14 bases not matched to a gene. In DNA, the CDR3 is TGCAGCGTCTTTGGGGCTACTAGCGGGAGGGGGGGTGAGCAGTTCTTC. Amino acids: CSVFGATSGRGGEQFF.

V and J are TRBV6-8 and TRBJ1-3; 11 positions agree with TRBD1. This CDR3 has 16 residues. Germline assignment: CDR1 MNHGY and CDR2 SAAAGT. The V and J ends lost 5 bases and 0 bases, in that order; junction bases with no gene match: 3. The CDR3 DNA reads TGTGCCAGCAGTCCGGGACAGGGGGGCTCTGGAAACACCATATATTTT. This sequence encodes CASSPGQGGSGNTIYF.

This clone came up once. The rearrangement joins TRBV5-1 to TRBJ1-4; 7 bases are a match to TRBD1. CDR1 is SGHRS and CDR2 is YFSETQ in the germline V gene. V shed 4 bases and J 0 bases; nucleotides not matched to a gene: 12. The CDR3 length is 18 residues. CDR3 DNA: TGCGCCAGCAGCCCGTGGGGGGACAGAGCTTCAACTAATGAAAAACTGTTTTTT. Its translation is CASSPWGDRASTNEKLFF.

This chain uses TRBV2 with TRBJ2-2; possible D gene TRBD2, 5 bases. This CDR3 has 14 residues. Trimming took 0 bases from V and 5 from J, leaving 7 bases between them. The germline CDR1 and CDR2 sequences are SNHLY and FYNNEI. The chain's CDR3 is CASSEARGTGELFF. The CDR3 DNA reads TGTGCCAGCAGTGAAGCACGGGGAACCGGGGAGCTGTTTTTT.

This clone was observed a few times. This chain links TRBV29-1 with TRBJ2-1; weak D call: TRBD1 (6 bases). The CDR3 contains 14 residues. V dropped 0 bases and J dropped 12 bases, with 18 bases sitting between them. Per germline, CDR1 SQVTM and CDR2 ANQGSEA. CDR3 region: CSVEDVGGPRGQFF. The CDR3 nucleotides read TGCAGCGTTGAAGATGTAGGGGGACCTAGGGGGCAGTTCTTC.

The chain has TRBV5-4 and TRBJ2-3; no definite D call. The V end was cut by 1 base, the J end by 2 bases, with 14 bases between. CDR1 and CDR2 from the germline V gene are SGHNT and YYREEE (reference sequence). The CDR3 is 16 residues long. The CDR3 here is CASSLSEVRNTDTQYF. CDR3 sequence (DNA): TGTGCCAGCAGCTTGTCTGAGGTTCGCAACACAGATACGCAGTATTTT. Full variable domain (missing parts from reference TRBV5-4 and TRBJ2-3): ETGVTQSPTHLIKTRGQQVTLRCSSQSGHNTVSWYQQALGQGPQFIFQYYREEENGRGNFPPRFSGLQFPNYSSELNVNALELDDSALYLCASSLSEVRNTDTQYFGPGTRLTVL.

Here the CDR3 DNA reads TGCGCCAGCAGCCCGGGACAGGGTGAATCATCCCTCCACTTT. Its protein is CASSPGQGESSLHF. The rearrangement links TRBV4-1 to TRBJ1-6; 9 bases agree with TRBD1. The CDR3 covers 14 residues. V lost 4 bases to trimming and J lost 14 bases; unmatched junction nucleotides: 9. Germline CDR1 MGHRA, CDR2 YSYEKL.

The chain joins TRBV4-1 to TRBJ1-1; no firm D call. Trimming stripped 4 bases from V and 3 bases from J, with 12 bases between. CDR3 length equals 14 residues. Germline loops: CDR1 MGHRA, CDR2 YSYEKL. The CDR3 DNA reads as TGCGCCAGCAGCCGAGAAAACCGGGACACTGAAGCTTTCTTT. This gives the protein CASSRENRDTEAFF.

In nucleotides, the CDR3 is TGTGCCATCGCACCCTTTGAGGCAGATACGCAGTATTTT. Its protein is CAIAPFEADTQYF. J is TRBJ2-3 and V is TRBV25-1; D gene unclear. Trimming shortened V by 10 bases and J by 4 bases, and 15 bases separated the two germline ends. The CDR3 consists of 13 residues. Germline V gene sequence: CDR1 MGHDK, CDR2 SYGVNS.

The gene calls are TRBV5-4 and TRBJ1-2; unclear D gene. The V and J ends lost 4 bases and 4 bases respectively, with 23 bases between them. There are 17 residues in the CDR3. Germline CDR1 is SGHNT and CDR2 is YYREEE (reference sequence). CDR3 region: CASSPGKDGNLIYGYTF. CDR3 sequence (DNA): TGTGCCAGCAGCCCGGGGAAGGACGGGAATCTTATCTATGGCTACACCTTC.

The chain is built from TRBV19 and TRBJ2-7, with a weak D call TRBD1 (5 bases). V was trimmed by 4 bases and J by 4 bases, leaving 17 bases between them. Per the germline V gene, CDR1 is LNHDA and CDR2 is SQIVND (reference sequence). The length of the CDR3 is 15 residues. The CDR3 region is CASSTYPGPGYEQYF. The CDR3 bases are TGTGCCAGTAGTACCTACCCCGGACCAGGGTACGAGCAGTACTTC.

The rearrangement links TRBV4-1 to TRBJ2-5; 7 nucleotides line up with TRBD1. The DNA end is a closer match to TRBJ2-7, so the J assignment may be wrong. The CDR3 contains 14 residues. Germline lookup yields CDR1 MGHRA and CDR2 YSYEKL. CDR3 DNA sequence: TGCGCCAGCAGCTCCCGACAGGGTCCCTACGAGCAGTACTTC. This encodes CASSSRQGPYEQYF.

The chain employs TRBV4-1 and TRBJ2-3; TRBD2 is a possible D gene (5 bases). V lost 2 bases to trimming and J lost 0 bases, with 21 bases between them. Germline CDR1 is MGHRA and CDR2 is YSYEKL. CDR3 size: 19 residues. CDR3 nucleotides: TGCGCCAGCAGCCAAAAACTGCTCACTAGTCGCTCTAGCACAGATACGCAGTATTTT. Encoded protein: CASSQKLLTSRSSTDTQYF.

The chain combines TRBV19 with TRBJ2-1; TRBD1 is a possible D gene (5 bases). Trimming removed 6 bases at V and 0 bases at J, with 9 bases between. The CDR3 covers 14 residues. Looked up from germline, CDR1 is LNHDA and CDR2 is SQIVND (reference sequence). The CDR3 reads CASRDTYSYNEQFF. CDR3 nucleotide sequence: TGTGCCAGTAGGGACACATACTCCTACAATGAGCAGTTCTTC.

The chain has TRBV9 and TRBJ2-5; D gene uncertain. The CDR3 has 14 amino acids. V lost 0 bases, J lost 1 base, and 7 bases lay in between. In germline, CDR1 is SGDLS, CDR2 YYNGEE. CDR3: CASSVGNGQETQYF. CDR3 bases: TGTGCCAGCAGCGTAGGTAACGGCCAAGAGACCCAGTACTTC.

This clone was recorded once. This chain's CDR3 is CASSYLAGSYNEQFF. Written as DNA, the CDR3 is TGTGCCAGCAGCTACCTAGCGGGCTCCTACAATGAGCAGTTCTTC. V is TRBV7-6 and J is TRBJ2-1, with 8 bases aligning to TRBD2. Losses at the gene ends were 4 bases for V and 0 bases for J; bases not matched to a gene: 2. The germline V gene encodes CDR1 SGHVS and CDR2 FNYEAQ. The CDR3 spans 15 residues.

The rearrangement joins TRBV9 to TRBJ1-1; the D gene is possibly TRBD1 (5 bases). CDR1 SGDLS and CDR2 YYNGEE come from the germline V gene. V lost 3 bases and J 1 base, leaving 16 bases between the germline ends. This CDR3 comprises 16 residues. The CDR3 loop reads CASSGDSQSENTEAFF. The DNA for the CDR3 is TGTGCCAGCAGCGGTGACAGTCAGTCCGAGAACACTGAAGCTTTCTTT.

This clone was detected only once. The chain combines TRBV25-1 with TRBJ2-5; 8 bases line up with TRBD1. This CDR3 comprises 15 residues. The V segment lost 5 bases and the J segment 5 bases; nucleotides outside the gene matches: 10. Germline V gives CDR1 MGHDK, CDR2 SYGVNS. CDR3 nucleotide sequence: TGTGCCAGCAGTCCATCAGGGGGCCGACGGGAGACCCAGTACTTC. This sequence encodes CASSPSGGRRETQYF.

This clone has more than one count but fewer than ten. V gene TRBV9 combines with J gene TRBJ1-4; no clear D gene. Trimming removed 3 bases at V and 0 bases at J, with 6 bases between. The germline V gene has CDR1 SGDLS and CDR2 YYNGEE. The CDR3 runs to 14 residues. The CDR3 bases are TGTGCCAGCAGCGCCCGAGCAACTAATGAAAAACTGTTTTTT. Translating it yields CASSARATNEKLFF.

The chain has TRBV19 and TRBJ2-3; D possibly corresponds to TRBD2 (6 bases). The germline CDR1 and CDR2 sequences are LNHDA and SQIVND (reference sequence). Trimming pared 7 bases from V and 6 bases from J, leaving 17 bases between. There are 14 residues in the CDR3. The CDR3 loop is CASKVWREADTQYF. CDR3 DNA sequence: TGTGCCAGTAAGGTTTGGCGGGAAGCGGATACGCAGTATTTT.

The CDR3 loop reads CASSPNQGLVGTQYF. In DNA form, the CDR3 reads TGTGCCAGCAGCCCAAACCAGGGACTAGTGGGGACCCAGTACTTC. This chain connects TRBV7-6 to TRBJ2-5; 8 bases line up with TRBD2. This CDR3 is built from 15 residues. CDR1 is SGHVS and CDR2 is FNYEAQ in the germline V gene. Losses at the gene ends were 5 bases for V and 7 bases for J; bases not matched to a gene: 12.